These 17 T cell receptor beta chains share one sample of origin, sequenced in a study of T-cell memory formation after mild COVID-19. TCRdb re-called the 5' RACE reads with MiXCR, one entry per CDR3 protein. This sample has 300,000 to 350,000 distinct CDR3 sequences; 15% to 20% occur once, and the top ten carry over 20%. The sequenced sample was PBMCs or a T cell subset sorted from them (not recorded which). The receptor set was obtained from a man between 18 and 29 years old who had mild COVID-19 (a few samples of this study predate the infection). Cell type and time point are not known.

The chain uses TRBV15 and TRBJ2-1, with 8 bases matching TRBD2. The length of the CDR3 is 14 residues. J lost 6 bases, V lost 0 bases, and 1 base had no gene match. The germline V gene has CDR1 LNHNV and CDR2 YYDKDF (reference sequence). Here the CDR3 DNA reads TGTGCCACCAGCAGAGATGGGACTAGCAATGAGCAGTTCTTC. Translated: CATSRDGTSNEQFF.

The rearrangement joins TRBV20-1 to TRBJ1-1; 8 bases agree with TRBD1. Germline CDR1 is DFQATT and CDR2 is SNEGSKA (reference sequence). The CDR3 is 17 residues long. The J segment lost 4 bases and the V segment lost 0 bases, leaving 13 bases of the junction unmatched. The CDR3 region has the DNA TGCAGTGCTAGAGACTTCACAGGGGGGCCATATAGCACTGAAGCTTTCTTT. This sequence encodes CSARDFTGGPYSTEAFF.

This clonotype was seen a handful of times. This chain connects TRBV7-3 to TRBJ2-1; TRBD1 matches at 7 bases. The CDR3 spans 13 residues. Germline V gene sequence: CDR1 SGHTA, CDR2 FQGTGA. Germline trimming cut 4 bases from V and 9 bases from J; bases unmatched to any gene: 6. The CDR3 reads CASSYAGGGEQFF. DNA of the CDR3: TGTGCCAGCAGCTATGCAGGGGGTGGTGAGCAGTTCTTC.

The gene calls are TRBV6-2 or TRBV6-3 and TRBJ2-7; 8 nucleotides line up with TRBD2. V shed 3 bases, J shed 3 bases, and the junction held 7 bases outside the gene matches. Germline V gives CDR1 MNHEY, CDR2 SVGEGT. The CDR3 loop spans 15 amino acids. The CDR3 sequence is CASSYNGGGLYEQYV. CDR3 nucleotides: TGTGCCAGCAGTTATAACGGCGGGGGGCTCTACGAGCAGTACGTC.

This clonotype was recorded a few times. The chain recombines TRBV4-1 with TRBJ2-1, with TRBD2 matching 10 bases. CDR1 and CDR2 (germline): MGHRA, YSYEKL. The CDR3 runs 19 residues. Trimming at V came to 1 base and at J to 3 bases, leaving 12 bases not matched to a gene. CDR3 nucleotides: TGCGCCAGCAGCCAAGGGCGGTTAAAGCGGGGGGGCGGCTACAATGAGCAGTTCTTC. It codes for CASSQGRLKRGGGYNEQFF.

The J gene is TRBJ1-5, the V gene TRBV9, with a tentative D call TRBD1 (5 bases). There are 15 residues in the CDR3. Germline V CDR1 and CDR2: SGDLS, YYNGEE. Trimming pared 3 bases from V and 1 base from J, leaving 11 bases between. The CDR3 sequence is CASSEEGESNQPQHF. DNA of the CDR3: TGTGCCAGCAGCGAAGAAGGGGAGAGCAATCAGCCCCAGCATTTT.

This clonotype was detected a few times. The V gene is TRBV7-9, the J gene TRBJ1-2, with TRBD1 identical over 8 bases. The germline CDR1 and CDR2 sequences are SEHNR and FQNEAQ (reference sequence). The trim removed 6 bases at V and 4 bases at J, leaving 4 bases unmatched. This CDR3 has 13 residues. The CDR3 is CASRDRVGYGYTF. Here the CDR3 DNA reads TGTGCCAGCAGGGACAGGGTGGGCTATGGCTACACCTTC.

The chain recombines TRBV2 with TRBJ1-1, with no clear D. This CDR3 comprises 14 residues. The V gene's germline CDR1 is SNHLY and CDR2 FYNNEI. Trimming shortened V by 4 bases and J by 2 bases, and 11 bases separated the two germline ends. CDR3 protein: CASSVGGYNTEAFF. DNA for the CDR3: TGTGCCAGCAGTGTGGGAGGGTATAACACTGAAGCTTTCTTT.

This clonotype was counted between two and nine times. V is TRBV7-9 and J is TRBJ1-1; D is possibly TRBD1 (6 bases). Germline CDR1 and CDR2: SEHNR and FQNEAQ (reference sequence). V was pared by 5 bases and J by 5 bases, with 15 bases between. The CDR3 length is 14 residues. CDR3 bases: TGTGCCAGCAGCCCGTGGACAGTTGATACTGAAGCTTTCTTT. The encoded protein is CASSPWTVDTEAFF.

The gene calls are TRBV3-1 and TRBJ1-1, with D hard to call. V lost 1 base and J lost 3, with 3 bases in between. Germline V lookup: CDR1 LGHDT, CDR2 YNNKEL (reference sequence). There are 12 residues in the CDR3. This chain's CDR3 is CASSQAHTEAFF. DNA for the CDR3: TGTGCCAGCAGCCAAGCGCACACTGAAGCTTTCTTT.

This clonotype was detected once. This chain links TRBV5-1 with TRBJ2-7, with D hard to call. The CDR3 length is 12 residues. Trimming pared 1 base from V and 6 bases from J, leaving 8 bases between. Germline V gene lookup returns CDR1 SGHRS and CDR2 YFSETQ. The CDR3 protein is CASSLLGSEQYF. CDR3 bases: TGCGCCAGCAGCTTGCTAGGGTCCGAGCAGTACTTC.

This clonotype was counted between two and nine times. The genes are TRBV6-1 and TRBJ1-1, with 8 bases that match TRBD1. The V gene end was trimmed by 5 bases and the J gene end by 6 bases; junction bases not matched to a gene: 11. The CDR3 covers 15 residues. Germline V CDR1 and CDR2: MNHNS, SASEGT. The CDR3 DNA reads as TGTGCCAGCAGTCGCCCGGACAGGGTGCCCCCTGAAGCTTTCTTT. Protein sequence: CASSRPDRVPPEAFF.

The chain joins TRBV20-1 to TRBJ2-5, with 8 bases lining up with TRBD2. Trimming took 0 bases from V and 0 from J; bases not matched to a gene: 3. CDR1 DFQATT and CDR2 SNEGSKA come from the germline V gene (reference sequence). CDR3 size: 15 residues. CDR3: CSARDLLADQETQYF. CDR3 DNA sequence: TGCAGTGCTAGAGATTTACTAGCGGACCAAGAGACCCAGTACTTC.

This clonotype was observed a handful of times. The chain recombines TRBV6-5 with TRBJ1-5; D perhaps matches TRBD1 (6 bases). The CDR3 loop spans 11 amino acids. The V end was cut by 10 bases, the J end by 9 bases, with 13 bases between. Germline assignment: CDR1 MNHEY and CDR2 SVGAGI. The CDR3 sequence: CATGGGGPQHF. In DNA, the CDR3 is TGTGCCACCGGGGGCGGCGGGCCCCAGCATTTT.

This chain uses TRBV6-4 with TRBJ2-3; maybe TRBD2 (5 bases). V lost 3 bases and J 5 bases, leaving 6 bases between the germline ends. The CDR3 covers 12 residues. Germline values: CDR1 MRHNA, CDR2 SNTAGT. The CDR3 loop is CASSEEGDTQYF. DNA of the CDR3: TGTGCCAGCAGTGAAGAGGGAGATACGCAGTATTTT.

Only a few counts were recorded for this clonotype. The V call is TRBV5-1, the J call TRBJ2-5; D could derive from TRBD1 or TRBD2 (5 bases each). The CDR3 is 15 amino acids. The V gene's germline CDR1 is SGHRS and CDR2 YFSETQ. Between the trimmed V and J ends, which lost 4 bases and 7 bases, there was a span of 20 bases. CDR3 protein: CASSDPGPPEGTQYF. The CDR3 DNA is TGCGCCAGCAGCGATCCGGGACCGCCAGAGGGGACCCAGTACTTC.

Many counts were recorded for this clonotype. J is TRBJ1-2 and V is TRBV5-6, with 8 bases matching TRBD1. Germline V gene data show CDR1 as SGHDT and CDR2 as YYEEEE. The CDR3 sequence is 14 residues long. The junction had 6 bases not matched to a gene; V was cut back by 4 bases and J by 4 bases. The CDR3 here is CASSARTGSYGYTF. DNA for the CDR3: TGTGCCAGCAGCGCGAGGACAGGGAGCTATGGCTACACCTTC. Looking up the rest from reference TRBV5-6 and TRBJ1-2 gives the full variable domain: DAGVTQSPTHLIKTRGQQVTLRCSPKSGHDTVSWYQQALGQGPQFIFQYYEEEERQRGNFPDRFSGHQFPNYSSELNVNALLLGDSALYLCASSARTGSYGYTFGSGTRLTVV.